The T cell receptor beta chain described here comes from a study of cytomegalovirus exposure and HLA in healthy donors (dated by TCRdb to about 2017). The study in broad terms: An earlier analysis of some 550 of the donors reported about 250 Gb of sequence data and 100 million to 130 million unique TCR beta sequences from 150 million to 200 million T cells. The study combined high-throughput TCR immunosequencing, statistical association of individual TCRs with disease status, and machine learning to predict cytomegalovirus infection status. Approximately 310 gigabases of sequencing data and around 90 million unique TCR sequences made up an early release that covered some 640 HLA-typed donors. Among about 360 genotyped donors of the cohort, an average of about 240,000 unique TCR beta nucleotide sequences were sequenced per donor, around 20% of them non-productive. Both class I and class II loci were covered by HLA typing, at four-digit resolution. An earlier analysis of 587 of the donors used high-throughput TCR beta sequencing to judge whether each TCR beta V gene segment behaved as functional or pseudogenic. Of the 350 to 400 genotyped donors, approximately 83% fell in the genetic ancestry cluster associated with self-reported Caucasian donors. Rather than drawing on any new phenotypic data, the later analysis identified candidate immune exposures from TCR beta sequences and the way those sequences occurred across donors. All discovery cohort repertoires had been generated on a single sequencing platform. Donor age, sex, ethnicity and CMV serostatus were collected together with the repertoire data. Using immunosequencing, the study profiled T cell repertoires from 550 to 750 subjects and related those repertoires to cytomegalovirus serostatus. A later analysis re-analyzed previously published TCR beta repertoires from 666 donors and added high-resolution HLA genotyping to study TCR occurrence patterns. Roughly five DR-DQ haplotypes were treated as single units for association and clustering because of strong linkage in the cohort. Besides the first cohort of 666 subjects, a separate validation cohort made up of about 120 different subjects was used. Typing coverage varied by locus: about 629-630 donors for A, B, C, DRB1 and DQB1; approximately 560 for DQA1; approximately 610 for DPA1; around 450 for DPB1. The study was designed to test whether signatures of past pathogen exposure could be identified by cataloging public T cell receptors. In a later genetic analysis, genome-wide SNP genotypes for 398 of the 666 donors were used, and that subset was treated as a discovery cohort.

Note on this clone: Its antigen remains undetermined. No base quality values were provided; no much bigger clone lies one nucleotide off.

The CDR3, cysteine through phenylalanine, is 15 amino acids long. Only the CDR3 portion is preserved as DNA: 45 bases, with reading frame beginning at the first base. V loses 4 bases, J loses 2 bases, and the germline ends lie 12 bases apart. In the germline V gene, CDR1 corresponds to SQVTM and CDR2 to ANQGSEA. In total, approximately 690 healthy bone marrow donors made up the cohort. At the time of sampling, every cohort member was nominally healthy, though immune exposures that went unrecorded were likely present. The donor was CMV seropositive and was included in the group of 250 to 350 seropositive cohort members. A peripheral blood sample was collected from each donor, and TCR beta sequencing was performed on peripheral blood mononuclear cells. The Qiagen DNeasy Blood Extraction Kit was used to extract genomic DNA from the blood cell samples. Preparation of the library involved the immunoSEQ multiplex PCR assay. For the multiplex PCR, a mixture combining 60 forward primers for TCR Vbeta segments and 13 reverse primers for TCR Jbeta segments was used. Amplification of the CDR3 region of rearranged TCR beta genes was performed with a multiplex PCR assay on genomic DNA. The Illumina HiSeq System was used to sequence the amplified TCR beta libraries as 87-base-pair reads. The authors' analysis ran thus. Across the 500 to 750 repertoires, a later analysis counted tens of millions of unique TCR beta chains, 8.5 million to 12 million of which were shared by at least two donors. To remove PCR and sequencing errors, raw reads were error-corrected and collapsed into unique sequences using a nearest-neighbor algorithm that merged closely related sequences. CDR3 sequences were aligned to IMGT reference sequences to assign V, D and J gene segments. For a sequence to be retained, a match of at least six nucleotides to both a V gene segment and a J gene segment was required. A rearrangement counted as productive if the CDR3 had no stop codons and remained in frame with V and J, and every other rearrangement counted as non-productive. CDR3 was defined according to IMGT convention as the region running from the second conserved V-encoded cysteine to the conserved J-encoded phenylalanine. The earlier analysis of about 590 of the donors excluded sequences that lacked an unambiguous match to a single V gene segment. An earlier analysis of a few hundred of the donors called V segments functional above 56.7% productive rearrangements and segregating when the between-donor standard deviation exceeded 5%. To diagnose cytomegalovirus status from the catalog of TCR beta chain sequences, a statistical classification framework was built. A later analysis assigned V and J genes by comparing TCR nucleotide sequences with IMGT/GENE-DB human TR gene sequences. The TCRdist pipeline was used in a later analysis to assign CDR3 sequences and most-parsimonious VDJ recombination scenarios. In a later analysis, each TCR beta chain was defined by its CDR3 amino acid sequence together with its V-gene family, and reads lacking a unique V-gene family were excluded. To address suspected cross-contamination and a sequencing artifact, a later analysis removed a few hundred highly shared, low-generation-probability nucleotide sequences. For each public chain, a later analysis derived a clonal expansion index from normalized ranks of inferred template counts within each repertoire. A later analysis computed generation probabilities with a VDJ recombination model fitted to out-of-frame rearrangements, and checked the results against IGoR. Hypergeometric tests were used in a later analysis to score TCR-TCR, TCR-HLA and TCR-CMV co-occurrence, with a repertoire-size bias correction applied to the TCR pairs. False discovery rates were estimated in a later analysis by permuting HLA or CMV assignments 20 times. A later analysis grouped co-occurring TCRs with DBSCAN, adding TCRdist sequence similarity when clustering within HLA-allele-positive subsets. Repertoires with fewer than 30,000 or more than 120,000 public chains were left out of co-occurrence clustering, as were five repertoires with anomalous nucleotide sharing. TCRdb mirrors the immuneACCESS table, restricted to in-frame sequences. Some clones are absent from its copies; in checked studies, under half trace to an unresolved V gene, and the reason for the others is unknown. The V and J calls and clone size are taken from that table; D and trimming were inferred from the DNA. The table for this sample lists 160,000 or so clones; 82% of them were counted only once. The ten biggest clones cover around 6.6% of the sample.

Results and caveats for the whole study, not just this receptor: Immune exposure information for the cohort was limited to CMV serostatus. Most TCR sequences were observed very rarely across donors, whereas some public TCRs were present in many individuals. The authors suggested that the approach could potentially be generalized to other disease states and immunological phenotypes. Some IMGT-functional V segments, including TRBV6-2 and TRBV6-3, could not be told apart with the 87-base-pair reads, so those segments were excluded. A later analysis reported that several top co-occurrence clusters appeared linked to parvovirus B19, influenza, CMV and Epstein-Barr virus. In an earlier analysis of 587 of the donors, most TCR beta V segments appeared in productive rearrangements about 87% or about 30% of the time, broadly matching IMGT annotations. This cohort had only TCR beta chains sequenced, and the lack of alpha or paired-chain data limited which features could be detected. When HLA alleles, especially DR and DQ, strongly co-occurred, TCR associations were difficult to assign to individual alleles. Cytomegalovirus status was reported to be diagnosed by the classifier with high specificity and sensitivity in both the original and validation cohorts. The sequencing pipeline was judged likely to have produced a cluster of highly shared sequence variants as a technical artifact. Roughly uniform sequencing depth across donors was assumed in presence/absence analyses, although this assumption may not hold. A further reported finding was that TCR beta sequences accurately predicted the HLA-A and HLA-B alleles for most subjects in the first cohort. Three of the identified cytomegalovirus-associated TCR beta chains were confirmed in vitro to be specific for cytomegalovirus antigens. HLA typing was unavailable for some donors at each locus, so association tests used only the typed subset. Linkage disequilibrium might explain the correlated functional status among segregating V segments, but an unknown experimental factor could not be ruled out. The earlier analysis of some 560 of the donors excluded approximately 15 rarely observed V segments, including chromosome 9 orphons, because counts were too low. The study listed 170 or so TCR beta chains as associated with cytomegalovirus. A later analysis found that HLA-associated TCR beta chains were more clonally expanded and had lower generation probabilities than equally common non-associated chains. According to a later analysis, most CMV-associated TCR beta chains appeared to be HLA-restricted, and the HLA associations seemed to be driven largely by CMV exposure. V-gene and J-gene trimming of TCR beta chains was associated with a missense DCLRE1C variant in a later genetic analysis, and the association was replicated in an independent cohort. A later analysis associated approximately 17,000 TCR beta sequences with specific HLA alleles at a false discovery rate of 0.05. A later genetic analysis reported fewer N-insertions in productive TCRs among donors in an Asian-associated ancestry cluster than the 666-donor mean. In a later analysis, TCR association rates were found to vary across HLA loci, with the most associated TCRs seen for DRB1 alleles and the fewest for HLA-C alleles.

Material: PBMCs. This receptor was obtained from a woman aged 50 to 60 in good health and CMV-seropositive. The rearrangement combines TRBV29-1 with TRBJ2-6; confidence is insufficient to name the D gene. The CDR3 region: CSVGDQRTGANVLTF. The nucleotide sequence is given as TGCAGCGTTGGAGACCAGAGGACTGGGGCCAACGTCCTGACTTTC.